This T cell receptor (beta chain) is drawn from a study of cytomegalovirus exposure and HLA in healthy donors. General observations from the study: TCR beta chains numbering more than 150 were designated cytomegalovirus-associated.

The assay was immunoSEQ multiplex PCR, and TCRdb's table has in-frame clones only and misses some. The table shows roughly 330,000 clones, with about 85% occurring only once. The V gene lost 1 base and the J gene lost 4 bases, with 15 bases spanning the gap. Per the germline V gene, CDR1 is SGHTA and CDR2 is FQGTGA. This CDR3 is 16 amino acids long. A word on this clone: Its antigen is as yet unknown.

The TCR sequence derives from a woman between 25 and 40 years old in good health and CMV-seropositive. V is TRBV7-3 and J is TRBJ2-3; a possible D gene is TRBD2 (6 bases). The sample was PBMCs. In nucleotides, the CDR3 is TGTGCCAGCAGCTTAATAGAGGGAGGCGGGCCAGATACGCAGTATTTT. This translates into CASSLIEGGGPDTQYF.